This T cell receptor beta chain was sequenced for a study of T cells in Graves' hyperthyroidism and ophthalmopathy. Background on the study: Before treatment of any kind, peripheral blood was taken at initial diagnosis.

Stable Graves' hyperthyroidism denoted no ophthalmopathy progression over 18 months. This sample holds PBMCs from roughly 10 ml fresh peripheral blood. This clonotype was seen more than once but under ten times. Using RNA transcripts as the source, TCR beta CDR3 regions were amplified. Using the HTBI primer set, a first-round RT-PCR was run on the TCR CDR3. TCRdb processed the multiplex PCR reads anew with MiXCR; each CDR3 protein has one entry. The sample includes 300,000 to 350,000 distinct CDR3 sequences, roughly 15% of them seen just once. Germline values: CDR1 SGHTA, CDR2 FQGTGA. J gave up 3 bases and V 5 bases, and 5 bases lay outside the gene matches. The CDR3 length is 16 residues.

V gene TRBV7-3 combines with J gene TRBJ2-2; 11 bases match TRBD2. Sequencing was done on a sample of blood. The clonotype originates from a man younger than 45 with Graves' hyperthyroidism. CDR3 residues: CASSPHSGGDTGELFF. Written as DNA, the CDR3 is TGTGCCAGCAGCCCCCATAGCGGGGGGGACACCGGGGAGCTGTTTTTT.